The clone carrying this T cell receptor (beta chain) occurred a few times. Combining a sample-barcoded 5' primer with a J-beta primer mix, a second PCR ran for about 7 to 12 cycles. TCRdb used MiXCR to reprocess the 5' RACE reads, holding one entry per CDR3 protein. Of around 1,600,000 distinct CDR3 sequences in the sample, around 40% were seen once. The sample comes from a study of blood T cells in healthy people across ages. Per sample, no less than 5 micrograms of total RNA were extracted. This CDR3 is built from 13 residues. Deletions cut 7 bases from V and 5 bases from J, with 17 bases between. Germline-derived CDR1 and CDR2 are SQVTM and ANQGSEA.

The chain uses TRBV29-1 and TRBJ1-1; no reliable D call. The receptor's source is a woman under 30 in good health. The sample consisted of blood. The CDR3 sequence is CSAGGLFVTEAFF. The CDR3 DNA reads TGCAGCGCCGGAGGACTATTTGTTACTGAAGCTTTCTTT.